The 27 T cell receptor beta chains listed next were all sequenced from one sample in a study of long-term antiretroviral therapy in people with HIV. Version v3.0 of the immunoSEQ assay ran at survey level. Clones were read by immunoSEQ multiplex PCR, and TCRdb kept only the in-frame ones, dropping some. Among roughly 31,000 clones, approximately 86% were seen once, and the ten largest hold less than 8.5%. Source: unsorted PBMCs, taken about 5 years before starting antiretroviral therapy. The receptors here all came from a man between 45 and 60 years old with HIV.

J is TRBJ2-1 and V is TRBV19, with 8 bases aligning to TRBD2. Losses at the gene ends were 6 bases for V and 8 bases for J; bases not matched to a gene: 9. There are 14 residues in the CDR3. Germline CDR1 LNHDA, CDR2 SQIVND (reference sequence). The CDR3 DNA is TGTGCCAGTAGACCGGGACTAGTCGCCCATGAGCAGTTCTTC. Translation: CASRPGLVAHEQFF.

This chain uses TRBV5-1 with TRBJ2-3; TRBD2 agrees at 11 bases. This CDR3 is built from 15 residues. Losses at the gene ends were 4 bases for V and 2 bases for J; bases not matched to a gene: 3. In germline, CDR1 is SGHRS, CDR2 YFSETQ. This CDR3 reads CASSPGLAVTDTQYF. The CDR3 DNA follows: TGCGCCAGCAGCCCGGGACTAGCGGTCACAGATACGCAGTATTTT.

V gene TRBV6-5 combines with J gene TRBJ2-1; D gene unclear. The germline CDR1 and CDR2 sequences are MNHEY and SVGAGI. The CDR3 spans 13 residues. Deletions cut 6 bases from V and 4 bases from J, with 10 bases between. The CDR3 protein is CASSQDGYNEQFF. CDR3 nucleotides: TGTGCCAGCAGCCAGGACGGATACAATGAGCAGTTCTTC.

This clone is a singleton in its sample. The CDR3 loop is CASSRARENQPQHF. CDR3 sequence (DNA): TGTGCCAGCAGTAGGGCGCGCGAGAATCAGCCCCAGCATTTT. This chain joins TRBV6-5 and TRBJ1-5; D gene uncertain. V lost 5 bases to trimming and J lost 4 bases, with 12 bases between them. Germline CDR1 MNHEY, CDR2 SVGAGI. The CDR3 sequence is 14 residues long.

The chain links TRBV6-5 to TRBJ2-5; 11 bases fit TRBD1. The CDR3 runs to 14 residues. Unmatched junction bases numbered 6, after V lost 7 bases and J lost 5 bases. The germline gives CDR1 MNHEY, CDR2 SVGAGI. CDR3 sequence (DNA): TGTGCCAGCACCGGACAGGGGGCGCGGGAGACCCAGTACTTC. This encodes CASTGQGARETQYF.

V is TRBV6-1 and J is TRBJ1-5; D gene unclear. The CDR3 covers 14 residues. Germline loops: CDR1 MNHNS, CDR2 SASEGT. V dropped 8 bases and J dropped 1 base, with 12 bases sitting between them. Here the CDR3 reads CASQRSPSNQPQHF. CDR3 DNA: TGTGCCAGCCAGAGATCACCGAGCAATCAGCCCCAGCATTTT.

This clone was recorded only once. This chain joins TRBV5-8 and TRBJ1-4; D perhaps matches TRBD1 (6 bases). This CDR3 is built from 14 residues. V gave up 4 bases and J gave up 7 bases, with 14 bases separating them. Germline V gene lookup returns CDR1 SGHTS and CDR2 YDEGEE. Here the CDR3 reads CASSLTGYSEKLFF. The CDR3 nucleotides read TGTGCCAGCAGCCTGACAGGATATAGTGAAAAACTGTTTTTT.

The V call is TRBV7-9, the J call TRBJ1-1; D ambiguous. V shed 2 bases and J shed 2 bases, with 9 bases lying between them. Germline lookup yields CDR1 SEHNR and CDR2 FQNEAQ (reference sequence). The CDR3 spans 14 residues. The CDR3 bases are TGTGCCAGCAGCTTAATATCAGCTAACACTGAAGCTTTCTTT. Translation gives CASSLISANTEAFF.

The rearrangement links TRBV19 to TRBJ1-5; tentatively, D is TRBD1 (6 bases). V lost 5 bases to trimming and J lost 2 bases, with 16 bases between them. The germline V gene encodes CDR1 LNHDA and CDR2 SQIVND (reference sequence). The CDR3 runs to 16 residues. DNA for the CDR3: TGTGCCAGTAGTCAATCCGGGACACGTGGCAATCAGCCCCAGCATTTT. It yields the protein CASSQSGTRGNQPQHF.

The rearrangement links TRBV4-1 to TRBJ1-5; D is perhaps TRBD1 (6 bases). The V end lost 1 base, the J end lost 4 bases, and 11 bases lay between the germline ends. The CDR3 covers 15 residues. Germline CDR1 reads MGHRA; CDR2 reads YSYEKL. The CDR3 protein is CASSQGLQGNQPQHF. The CDR3 DNA reads TGCGCCAGCAGCCAAGGGCTACAGGGTAATCAGCCCCAGCATTTT.

The V gene is TRBV4-1, the J gene TRBJ1-4, with 11 bases matching TRBD1. The CDR3 loop spans 15 amino acids. With V trimmed by 2 bases and J by 7 bases, 3 bases remained unmatched. Germline-derived CDR1 and CDR2 are MGHRA and YSYEKL. The CDR3 protein is CASSQPGQGVEKLFF. DNA for the CDR3: TGCGCCAGCAGCCAACCGGGACAGGGGGTTGAAAAACTGTTTTTT.

The chain's CDR3 is CASSDLMDPRGYEQYF. In DNA form, the CDR3 reads TGCGCCAGCAGTGACCTCATGGACCCCCGAGGCTACGAGCAGTACTTC. V is TRBV10-2 and J is TRBJ2-7; unclear D gene. CDR1 and CDR2 from the germline V gene are WSHSY and SAAADI. The CDR3 length is 16 residues. With 3 bases removed from V and 3 bases from J, the gap between germline ends came to 18 bases.

The rearrangement links TRBV28 to TRBJ1-3; TRBD1 aligns across 7 bases. The germline gives CDR1 MDHEN, CDR2 SYDVKM. Germline trimming cut 3 bases from V and 0 bases from J; bases unmatched to any gene: 5. The CDR3 is 16 amino acids. The CDR3 protein is CASSFAGGPSGNTIYF. The CDR3 DNA is TGTGCCAGCAGTTTCGCAGGGGGTCCCTCTGGAAACACCATATATTTT.

The rearrangement uses TRBV7-3 and TRBJ2-3; tentatively, D is TRBD1 (5 bases). The CDR3 consists of 14 residues. The germline V gene has CDR1 SGHTA and CDR2 FQGTGA. The V end lost 5 bases, the J end lost 0 bases, and 9 bases lay between the germline ends. The CDR3 DNA follows: TGTGCCAGCAGCCCCCCAGGGAGCACAGATACGCAGTATTTT. Translating it yields CASSPPGSTDTQYF.

V and J are TRBV6-5 and TRBJ2-1; TRBD2 matches 9 bases. The germline V gene encodes CDR1 MNHEY and CDR2 SVGAGI. The CDR3 runs 12 residues. Unmatched junction bases numbered 8, after V lost 6 bases and J lost 14 bases. The CDR3 is CASRVAGGPKFF. In DNA form, the CDR3 reads TGTGCCAGCAGGGTCGCGGGAGGGCCCAAGTTCTTC.

This chain connects TRBV4-1 to TRBJ2-3; TRBD1 matches 8 bases. Germline values: CDR1 MGHRA, CDR2 YSYEKL. The CDR3 is 17 amino acids. V lost 3 bases to trimming and J lost 6 bases; unmatched junction nucleotides: 14. Written as DNA, the CDR3 is TGCGCCAGCAGCCAGCGACCGGGACAGGTGGTTATGGATACGCAGTATTTT. This encodes CASSQRPGQVVMDTQYF.

The chain recombines TRBV10-1 with TRBJ2-5; 7 bases match TRBD1. The ends lost 0 bases at V and 2 bases at J; junction bases unmatched: 3. Per germline, CDR1 WNHNN and CDR2 SYGVQD (reference sequence). CDR3 length: 15 residues. The CDR3 DNA sequence: TGCGCCAGCAGTGAGTCTGGGACAGCGCAAGAGACCCAGTACTTC. Translated: CASSESGTAQETQYF.

This clone was recorded only once. This sequence joins TRBV29-1 and TRBJ2-7, with D possibly matching TRBD1 (6 bases). The CDR3 spans 13 residues. Germline CDR1 is SQVTM and CDR2 is ANQGSEA. Trimming stripped 7 bases from V and 1 base from J, with 14 bases between. CDR3 residues: CSAYTGFSYEQYF. DNA of the CDR3: TGCAGCGCTTATACAGGGTTTTCCTACGAGCAGTACTTC.

This chain joins TRBV7-6 and TRBJ2-1; 8 nucleotides agree with TRBD1. V gave up 2 bases and J gave up 5 bases; unmatched junction bases: 11. The CDR3 spans 17 residues. Germline V lookup: CDR1 SGHVS, CDR2 FNYEAQ. This chain's CDR3 is CASSLLVTGVGDNEQFF. The CDR3 DNA follows: TGTGCCAGCAGCTTACTGGTGACAGGGGTTGGGGACAATGAGCAGTTCTTC.

The chain uses TRBV18 and TRBJ2-5, with 9 positions matching TRBD2. This CDR3 has 16 residues. CDR1 is KGHSH, CDR2 LQKENI, per germline. The trim removed 3 bases at V and 5 bases at J, leaving 10 bases unmatched. CDR3 sequence: CASSPRSVAGVETQYF. The CDR3 coding sequence is TGTGCCAGCTCACCTCGCTCTGTAGCGGGAGTTGAGACCCAGTACTTC.

CDR3: CASSLGDRGPSGANVLTF. CDR3 nucleotides: TGCGCCAGCAGCTTGGGTGACAGGGGGCCCTCTGGGGCCAACGTCCTGACTTTC. This chain uses TRBV5-1 with TRBJ2-6, with 10 bases fitting TRBD1. The CDR3 totals 18 residues. Germline-derived CDR1 and CDR2 are SGHRS and YFSETQ. V shed 0 bases, J shed 0 bases, and the junction held 3 bases outside the gene matches.

CDR3 sequence (DNA): TGTGCCAGCAGCACGACAGATACGCAGTATTTT. Its translation: CASSTTDTQYF. This rearrangement joins TRBV7-9 to TRBJ2-3; D gene unclear. The germline gives CDR1 SEHNR, CDR2 FQNEAQ (reference sequence). V was cut by 5 bases and J by 3 bases, with 3 bases left in between. This CDR3 region has 11 residues.

This clone has more than one count but fewer than ten. The chain couples TRBV19 to TRBJ2-1; D ambiguous. V was shortened by 2 bases and J by 0 bases, with 2 bases between the two germline ends. Germline CDR1 reads LNHDA; CDR2 reads SQIVND (reference sequence). The CDR3 extends over 13 amino acids. CDR3 nucleotides: TGTGCCAGTAGTATATCCTCCTACAATGAGCAGTTCTTC. This translates into CASSISSYNEQFF.

The V gene is TRBV7-9, the J gene TRBJ2-7, with no clear D. The CDR3 spans 15 residues. V was clipped by 2 bases and J by 0 bases, with 11 bases between them. Looked up from germline, CDR1 is SEHNR and CDR2 is FQNEAQ (reference sequence). The CDR3 DNA sequence: TGTGCCAGCAGCTTATTGGGCGGATTCTCCTACGAGCAGTACTTC. Translating it yields CASSLLGGFSYEQYF.

In its sample, this clone was seen once. The rearrangement uses TRBV7-2 and TRBJ2-7; D not resolved. V lost 3 bases to trimming and J lost 4 bases, with 10 bases between them. CDR3 length: 13 residues. CDR1 is SGHTA and CDR2 is FQGNSA in the germline V gene. This chain's CDR3 is CASSFRRRYEQYF. Here the CDR3 DNA reads TGTGCCAGCAGCTTTCGGCGGCGATACGAGCAGTACTTC.

V gene TRBV2 combines with J gene TRBJ2-7; 8 bases are a match to TRBD1. This CDR3 is 15 amino acids long. Looked up from germline, CDR1 is SNHLY and CDR2 is FYNNEI. Unmatched junction bases numbered 10, after V lost 3 bases and J lost 6 bases. Here the CDR3 reads CASSDFGTGLSEQYF. In DNA, the CDR3 is TGTGCCAGCAGTGACTTCGGGACAGGTCTGAGCGAGCAGTACTTC.

This sequence joins TRBV7-3 and TRBJ2-3; 9 nucleotides match TRBD2. After removal of 5 bases from V and 0 bases from J, the junction contained 6 bases not matched to a gene. CDR1 and CDR2 from the germline V gene are SGHTA and FQGTGA. CDR3 length: 16 amino acids. The CDR3 is CASSRAGGASTDTQYF. DNA for the CDR3: TGTGCCAGCAGCCGCGCGGGGGGGGCAAGCACAGATACGCAGTATTTT.